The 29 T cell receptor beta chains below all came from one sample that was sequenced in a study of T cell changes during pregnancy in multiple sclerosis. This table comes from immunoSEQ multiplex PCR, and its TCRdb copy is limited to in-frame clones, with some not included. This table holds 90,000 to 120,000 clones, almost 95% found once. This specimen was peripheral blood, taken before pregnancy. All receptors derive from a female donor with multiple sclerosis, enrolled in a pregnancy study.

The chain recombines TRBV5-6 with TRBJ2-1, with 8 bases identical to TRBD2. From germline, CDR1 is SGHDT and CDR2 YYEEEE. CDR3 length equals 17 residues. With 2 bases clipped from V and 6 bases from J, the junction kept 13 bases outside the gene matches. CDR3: CASSFLPLSGTSNEQFF. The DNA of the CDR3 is TGTGCCAGCAGCTTCCTGCCACTTAGCGGGACCTCCAATGAGCAGTTCTTC.

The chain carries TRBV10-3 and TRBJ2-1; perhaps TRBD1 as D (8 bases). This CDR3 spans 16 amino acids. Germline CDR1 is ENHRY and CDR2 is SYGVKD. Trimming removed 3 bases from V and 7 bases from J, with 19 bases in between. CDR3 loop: CAISDRTGGGENEQFF. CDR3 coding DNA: TGTGCCATCAGTGACCGTACAGGGGGGGGTGAAAATGAGCAGTTCTTC.

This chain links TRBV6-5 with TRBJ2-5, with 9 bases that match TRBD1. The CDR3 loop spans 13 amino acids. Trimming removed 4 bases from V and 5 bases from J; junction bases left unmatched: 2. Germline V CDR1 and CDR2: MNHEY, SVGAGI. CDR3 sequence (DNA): TGTGCCAGCAGTTGGACAGGGGTGGAGACCCAGTACTTC. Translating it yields CASSWTGVETQYF.

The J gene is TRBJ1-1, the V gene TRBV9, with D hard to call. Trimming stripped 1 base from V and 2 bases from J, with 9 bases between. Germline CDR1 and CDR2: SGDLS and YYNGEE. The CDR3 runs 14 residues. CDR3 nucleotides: TGTGCCAGCAGCGTAAGACCGGGTAACACTGAAGCTTTCTTT. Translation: CASSVRPGNTEAFF.

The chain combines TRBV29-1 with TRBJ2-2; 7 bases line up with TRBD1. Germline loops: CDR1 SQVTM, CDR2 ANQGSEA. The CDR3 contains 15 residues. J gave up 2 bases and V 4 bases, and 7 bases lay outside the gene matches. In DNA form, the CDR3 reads TGCAGCGTTGGCGGACAGGCGCCTAACACCGGGGAGCTGTTTTTT. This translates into CSVGGQAPNTGELFF.

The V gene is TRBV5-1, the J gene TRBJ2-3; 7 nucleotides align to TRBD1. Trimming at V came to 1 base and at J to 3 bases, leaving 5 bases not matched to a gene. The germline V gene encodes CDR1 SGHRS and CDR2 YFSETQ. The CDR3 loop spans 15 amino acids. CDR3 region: CASSLTGVGTDTQYF. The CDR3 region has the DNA TGCGCCAGCAGCTTGACAGGGGTAGGGACAGATACGCAGTATTTT.

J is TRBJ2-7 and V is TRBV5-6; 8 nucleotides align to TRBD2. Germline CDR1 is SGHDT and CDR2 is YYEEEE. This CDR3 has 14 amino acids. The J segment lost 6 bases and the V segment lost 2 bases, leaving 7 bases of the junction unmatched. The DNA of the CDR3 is TGTGCCAGCAGCTTTGGCGGGAGGCTAGGCGAGCAGTACTTC. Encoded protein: CASSFGGRLGEQYF. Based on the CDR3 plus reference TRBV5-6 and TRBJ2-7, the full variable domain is DAGVTQSPTHLIKTRGQQVTLRCSPKSGHDTVSWYQQALGQGPQFIFQYYEEEERQRGNFPDRFSGHQFPNYSSELNVNALLLGDSALYLCASSFGGRLGEQYFGPGTRLTVT.

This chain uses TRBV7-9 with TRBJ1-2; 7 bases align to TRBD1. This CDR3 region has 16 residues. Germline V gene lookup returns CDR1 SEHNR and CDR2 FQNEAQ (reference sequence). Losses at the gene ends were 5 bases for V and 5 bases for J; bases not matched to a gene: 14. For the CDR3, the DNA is TGTGCCAGCAGCCTTCATGGGGGACAGACAACGTATGGCTACACCTTC. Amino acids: CASSLHGGQTTYGYTF.

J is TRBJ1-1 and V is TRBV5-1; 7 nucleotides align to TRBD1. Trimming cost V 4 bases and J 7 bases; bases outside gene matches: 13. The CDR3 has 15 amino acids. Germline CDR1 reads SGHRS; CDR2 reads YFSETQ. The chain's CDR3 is CASSLSGQVGNEAFF. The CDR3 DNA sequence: TGCGCCAGCAGCCTGAGTGGACAGGTTGGAAATGAAGCTTTCTTT.

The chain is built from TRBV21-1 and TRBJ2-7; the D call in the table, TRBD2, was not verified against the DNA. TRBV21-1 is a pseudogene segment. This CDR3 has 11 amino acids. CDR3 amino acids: CDCGGAYEQYF. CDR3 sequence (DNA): TGTGATTGCGGGGGGGCCTACGAGCAGTACTTC.

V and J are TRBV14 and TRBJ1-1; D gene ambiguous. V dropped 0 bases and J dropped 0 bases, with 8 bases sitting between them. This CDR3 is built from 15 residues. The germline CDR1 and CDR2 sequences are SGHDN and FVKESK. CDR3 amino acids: CASSQDLVVNTEAFF. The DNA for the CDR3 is TGTGCCAGCAGCCAAGATCTAGTAGTGAACACTGAAGCTTTCTTT.

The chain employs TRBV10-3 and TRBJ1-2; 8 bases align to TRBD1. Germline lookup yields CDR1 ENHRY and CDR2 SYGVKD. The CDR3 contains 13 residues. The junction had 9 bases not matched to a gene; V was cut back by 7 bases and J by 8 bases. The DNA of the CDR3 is TGTGCCATCAACGCAGGGGGCGCGGGGGGCTACACCTTC. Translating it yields CAINAGGAGGYTF.

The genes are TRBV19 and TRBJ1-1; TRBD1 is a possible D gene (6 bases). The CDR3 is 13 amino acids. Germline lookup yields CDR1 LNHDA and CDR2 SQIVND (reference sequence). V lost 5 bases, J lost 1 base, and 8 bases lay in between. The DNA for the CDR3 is TGTGCCAGTAGTGCGGGGGCGAACACTGAAGCTTTCTTT. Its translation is CASSAGANTEAFF.

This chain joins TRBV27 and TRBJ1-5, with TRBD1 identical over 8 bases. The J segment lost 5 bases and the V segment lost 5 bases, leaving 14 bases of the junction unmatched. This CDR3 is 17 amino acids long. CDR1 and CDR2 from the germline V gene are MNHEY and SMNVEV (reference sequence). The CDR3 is CASSARTGTGFYQPQHF. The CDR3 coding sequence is TGTGCCAGCAGTGCGAGGACCGGGACAGGATTTTATCAGCCCCAGCATTTT.

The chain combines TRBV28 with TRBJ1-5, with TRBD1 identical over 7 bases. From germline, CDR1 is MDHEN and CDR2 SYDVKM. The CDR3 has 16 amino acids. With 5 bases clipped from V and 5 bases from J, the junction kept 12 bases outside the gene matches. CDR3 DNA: TGTGCCAGCAGTCCCACGGCCGACAGGGATGATCAGCCCCAGCATTTT. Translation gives CASSPTADRDDQPQHF.

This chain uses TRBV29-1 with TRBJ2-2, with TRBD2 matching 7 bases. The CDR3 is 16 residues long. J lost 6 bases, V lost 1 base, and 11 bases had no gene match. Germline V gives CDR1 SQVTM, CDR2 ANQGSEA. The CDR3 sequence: CSVEAGVAGAAGELFF. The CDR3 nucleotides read TGCAGCGTTGAAGCTGGGGTGGCGGGAGCGGCCGGGGAGCTGTTTTTT.

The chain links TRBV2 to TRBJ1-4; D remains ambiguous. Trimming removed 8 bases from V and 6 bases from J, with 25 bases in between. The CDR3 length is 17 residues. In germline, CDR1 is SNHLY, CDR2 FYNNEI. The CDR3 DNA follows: TGTGCCAGCCAAGTCGGTCTAGCACTTAAGGTGGATGAAAAACTGTTTTTT. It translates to CASQVGLALKVDEKLFF.

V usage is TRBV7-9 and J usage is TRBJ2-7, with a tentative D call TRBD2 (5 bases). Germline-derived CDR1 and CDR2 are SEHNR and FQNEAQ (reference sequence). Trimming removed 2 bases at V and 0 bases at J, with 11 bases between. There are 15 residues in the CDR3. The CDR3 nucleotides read TGTGCCAGCAGCTTATGGATGGGAGCCTCCTACGAGCAGTACTTC. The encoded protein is CASSLWMGASYEQYF. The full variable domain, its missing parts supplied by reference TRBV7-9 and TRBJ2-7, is DTGVSQNPRHKITKRGQNVTFRCDPISEHNRLYWYRQTLGQGPEFLTYFQNEAQLEKSRLLSDRFSAERPKGSFSTLEIQRTEQGDSAMYLCASSLWMGASYEQYFGPGTRLTVT.

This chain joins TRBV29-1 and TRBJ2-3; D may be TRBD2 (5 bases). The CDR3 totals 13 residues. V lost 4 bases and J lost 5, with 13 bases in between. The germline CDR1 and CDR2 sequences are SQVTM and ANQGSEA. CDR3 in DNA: TGCAGCGTTGCCAGCTTTCGGGAAGATACGCAGTATTTT. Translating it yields CSVASFREDTQYF.

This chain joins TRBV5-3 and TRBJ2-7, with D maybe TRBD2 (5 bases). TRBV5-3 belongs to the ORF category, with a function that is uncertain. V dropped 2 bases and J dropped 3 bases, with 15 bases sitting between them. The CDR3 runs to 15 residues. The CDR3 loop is CARSFMVRTFYEQYF. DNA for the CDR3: TGTGCCAGAAGCTTTATGGTGCGGACTTTCTACGAGCAGTACTTC.

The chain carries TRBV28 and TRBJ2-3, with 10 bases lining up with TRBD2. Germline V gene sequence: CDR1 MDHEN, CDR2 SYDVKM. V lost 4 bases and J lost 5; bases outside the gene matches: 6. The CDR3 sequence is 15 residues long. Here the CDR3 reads CASSSPGLALDTQYF. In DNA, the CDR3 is TGTGCCAGCAGTTCGCCGGGACTAGCGTTAGATACGCAGTATTTT.

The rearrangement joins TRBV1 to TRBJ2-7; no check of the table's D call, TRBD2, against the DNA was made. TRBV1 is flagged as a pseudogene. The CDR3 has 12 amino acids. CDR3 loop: CTSTRSRYEQYF. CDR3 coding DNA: TGCACCAGCACCCGTTCCCGCTACGAGCAGTACTTC.

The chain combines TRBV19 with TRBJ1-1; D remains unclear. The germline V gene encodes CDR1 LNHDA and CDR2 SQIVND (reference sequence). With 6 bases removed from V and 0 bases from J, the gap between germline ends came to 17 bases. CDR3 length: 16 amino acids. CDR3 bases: TGTGCCAGTAGGAAAGGAAAAGCGCCTATGAACACTGAAGCTTTCTTT. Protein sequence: CASRKGKAPMNTEAFF.

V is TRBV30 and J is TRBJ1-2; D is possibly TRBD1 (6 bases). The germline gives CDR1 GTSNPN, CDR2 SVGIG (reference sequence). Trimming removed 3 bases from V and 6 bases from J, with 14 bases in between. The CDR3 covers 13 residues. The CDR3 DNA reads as TGTGCCTGGAGATCGTGGGAGGGGGATGGCTACACCTTC. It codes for CAWRSWEGDGYTF. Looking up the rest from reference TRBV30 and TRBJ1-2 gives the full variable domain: SQTIHQWPATLVQPVGSPLSLECTVEGTSNPNLYWYRQAAGRGLQLLFYSVGIGQISSEVPQNLSASRPQDRQFILSSKKLLLSDSGFYLCAWRSWEGDGYTFGSGTRLTVV.

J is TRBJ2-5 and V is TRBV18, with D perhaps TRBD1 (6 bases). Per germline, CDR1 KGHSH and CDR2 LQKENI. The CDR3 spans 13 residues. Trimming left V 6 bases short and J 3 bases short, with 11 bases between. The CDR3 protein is CASSLRQEETQYF. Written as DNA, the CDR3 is TGTGCCAGCTCTTTAAGACAGGAAGAGACCCAGTACTTC. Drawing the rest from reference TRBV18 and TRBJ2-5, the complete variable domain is NAGVMQNPRHLVRRRGQEARLRCSPMKGHSHVYWYRQLPEEGLKFMVYLQKENIIDESGMPKERFSAEFPKEGPSILRIQQVVRGDSAAYFCASSLRQEETQYFGPGTRLLVL.

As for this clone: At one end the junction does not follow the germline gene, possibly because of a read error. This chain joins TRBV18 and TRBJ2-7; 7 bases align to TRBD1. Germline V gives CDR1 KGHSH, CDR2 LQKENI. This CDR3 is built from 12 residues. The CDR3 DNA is TGTGCCAGCTCACCACCTACGGGACAGCGCATCTTC. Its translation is CASSPPTGQRIF.

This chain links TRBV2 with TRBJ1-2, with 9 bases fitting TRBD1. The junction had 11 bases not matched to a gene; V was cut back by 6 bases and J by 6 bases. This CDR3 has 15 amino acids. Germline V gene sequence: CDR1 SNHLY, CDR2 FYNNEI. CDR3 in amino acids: CASSITGTGPHGYTF. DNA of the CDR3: TGTGCCAGCAGCATAACCGGGACAGGGCCCCATGGCTACACCTTC.

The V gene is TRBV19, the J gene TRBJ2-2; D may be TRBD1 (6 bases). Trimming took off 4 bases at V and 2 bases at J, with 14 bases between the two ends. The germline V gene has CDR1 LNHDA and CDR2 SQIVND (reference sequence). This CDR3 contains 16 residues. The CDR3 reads CASSTRGGVNTGELFF. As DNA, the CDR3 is TGTGCCAGTAGTACCCGAGGGGGTGTAAACACCGGGGAGCTGTTTTTT.

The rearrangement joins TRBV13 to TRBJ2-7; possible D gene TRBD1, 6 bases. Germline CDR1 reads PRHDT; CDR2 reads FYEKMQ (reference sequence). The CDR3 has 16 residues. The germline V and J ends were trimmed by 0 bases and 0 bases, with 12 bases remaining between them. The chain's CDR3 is CASSLGGGRGSYEQYF. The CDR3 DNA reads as TGTGCCAGCAGCTTAGGGGGCGGCAGGGGCTCCTACGAGCAGTACTTC. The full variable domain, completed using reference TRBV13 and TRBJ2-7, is AAGVIQSPRHLIKEKRETATLKCYPIPRHDTVYWYQQGPGQDPQFLISFYEKMQSDKGSIPDRFSAQQFSDYHSELNMSSLELGDSALYFCASSLGGGRGSYEQYFGPGTRLTVT.